A selection of T cell receptor beta chains follows, all from one sample in a study of T cells after yellow fever vaccination. TCRdb reprocessed the 5' RACE reads via MiXCR and lists one record per CDR3 protein. This table has hundreds of thousands of distinct CDR3 sequences, over 8% appearing once. Material: PBMCs, obtained on the day of the first yellow fever vaccination. All receptors come from a young man who received the YFV17D yellow fever vaccine. Each CDR3 is given with its conserved first and last residue. The D gene is left open where the match is weak. Expanded clones get a size class; other rows say once, few or many, or leave the size out.

v_call,d_call,j_call,clone_size,cdr3_nt,cdr3_aa
TRBV28,TRBD1,TRBJ2-3,NA,TGTGCCAGCAAGGACAGGGGGCCAGGAAATACGCAGTATTTT,CASKDRGPGNTQYF
TRBV14,NA,TRBJ2-3,few,TGTGCCAGCGGGCGGGGAGACACAGATACGCAGTATTTT,CASGRGDTDTQYF
TRBV5-4,NA,TRBJ1-2,NA,TGTGCCAGCAGCCCAACAAGACCCCCCTCTGGCTACACCTTC,CASSPTRPPSGYTF
TRBV5-1,TRBD1,TRBJ1-2,NA,TGCGCCAGCAGCTTGGCCGGGGGACAGGGCGTTGGCTACACCTTC,CASSLAGGQGVGYTF
TRBV19,NA,TRBJ1-5,many,TGTGCCAGTAGCCCAGGATATAGCAATCAGCCCCAGCATTTT,CASSPGYSNQPQHF
TRBV5-1,NA,TRBJ2-1,NA,TGCGCCAGCAGCTTGGGGGGCCTCAATGTCAATGAGCAGTTCTTC,CASSLGGLNVNEQFF
TRBV6-5,TRBD1,TRBJ1-6,once,TGTGCCAGCAGTTACTCGACAGGGGAGCTATCACCCCTCCACTTT,CASSYSTGELSPLHF
TRBV10-3,TRBD1,TRBJ1-2,NA,TGTGCCATCAGCGGGACAGGGGATATTACTAACTATGGCTACACCTTC,CAISGTGDITNYGYTF
TRBV3-1,NA,TRBJ1-5,few,TGTGCCAGCAGCCAAGATTCAGTTAGCAATCAGCCCCAGCATTTT,CASSQDSVSNQPQHF
TRBV7-3,NA,TRBJ2-3,NA,TGTGCCAGCAGCTTAACTTGGGGCACAGATACGCAGTATTTT,CASSLTWGTDTQYF
TRBV7-9,NA,TRBJ1-2,many,TGTGCCAGCAGCTACCGGGACAACGTCTATGGCTACACCTTC,CASSYRDNVYGYTF
TRBV5-4,TRBD2,TRBJ2-7,many,TGTGCCAGCAGCCAACATAGCGGGGGGATCTACGAGCAGTACTTC,CASSQHSGGIYEQYF
TRBV6-2/TRBV6-3,TRBD2,TRBJ2-5,many,TGTGCCAGCAGTTTTGGACTAGCGGGGGGATGGGAGACCCAGTACTTC,CASSFGLAGGWETQYF
TRBV24-1,NA,TRBJ2-2,NA,TGTGCCACCAGTGCCCTGACAGTTACCGCGAACACCGGGGAGCTGTTTTTT,CATSALTVTANTGELFF
TRBV7-9,NA,TRBJ2-3,few,TGTGCCAGCAGCTTAGCGTCGGCGGATACGCAGTATTTT,CASSLASADTQYF
TRBV20-1,NA,TRBJ1-4,few,TGCAGTGCTAGACAGGGGACTGCTAATGAAAAACTGTTTTTT,CSARQGTANEKLFF
TRBV19,NA,TRBJ1-2,NA,TGTGCCAGTGGGCGTAGGACAGAAATTTATGGCTACACCTTC,CASGRRTEIYGYTF
TRBV5-1,TRBD1,TRBJ2-1,few,TGCGCCAGCAGCTTGGTGGCGACAGGGGGCGCCTACAATGAGCAGTTCTTC,CASSLVATGGAYNEQFF
TRBV5-5,NA,TRBJ2-1,NA,TGTGCCAGCAGCTTCCGGTTGGGCGGACAATACGGCAATGAGCAGTTCTTC,CASSFRLGGQYGNEQFF
TRBV6-5,NA,TRBJ2-3,few,TGTGCCAGCAGTTACTCGACTGGGGCAGGCAGAGATACGCAGTATTTT,CASSYSTGAGRDTQYF
TRBV7-9,NA,TRBJ1-4,NA,TGTGCCAGCAGCAAGGGGCTGCTCCTAGGGGAAAAACTGTTTTTT,CASSKGLLLGEKLFF
TRBV21-1,NA,TRBJ2-1,few,TGTGCCAGCAGCAAAGAATTACCCCTGGGACTAGCGGGGAGCCTGAATGAGCAGTTCTTC,CASSKELPLGLAGSLNEQFF
TRBV20-1,TRBD1,TRBJ1-2,few,TGCAGTGCCCCTTCCCACAGGGGGCATAACTATGGCTACACCTTC,CSAPSHRGHNYGYTF
TRBV11-2,NA,TRBJ2-4,many,TGTGCCAGCAGCTTATCGCGGGAAAACATTCAGTACTTC,CASSLSRENIQYF
TRBV6-5,NA,TRBJ2-3,many,TGTGCCAGCAGTTACTCGCTCGGGGGAAATACGCAGTATTTT,CASSYSLGGNTQYF
TRBV9,TRBD2,TRBJ2-3,NA,TGTGCCAGCAGCGTAACCGGACTAGCGGGGGGGTTAGATACGCAGTATTTT,CASSVTGLAGGLDTQYF
TRBV6-5,TRBD1,TRBJ1-3,NA,TGTGCCAGCAGTTGGGGACAGTCGGCTGGAAACACCATATATTTT,CASSWGQSAGNTIYF
TRBV4-3,NA,TRBJ1-2,NA,TGCGCCAGCAGCCAAGATAGGGGGGGTAACTATGGCTACACCTTC,CASSQDRGGNYGYTF
TRBV4-3,NA,TRBJ1-1,few,TGCGCCAGCAGCCCGAGCGGGACTGAAGCTTTCTTT,CASSPSGTEAFF
TRBV14,TRBD2,TRBJ2-3,few,TGTGCCAGCAGCCAATTCAAGATCGCCGGGGGGATTACAGATACGCAGTATTTT,CASSQFKIAGGITDTQYF
TRBV19,NA,TRBJ2-7,NA,TGTGCCAGTAGTTTAACAGGAGCGAACGAGCAGTACTTC,CASSLTGANEQYF
TRBV4-3,TRBD2,TRBJ2-1,few,TGCGCCAGCAGCCAAGAGGGGACACTAGCGGGGGGTCGAGATGAGCAGTTCTTC,CASSQEGTLAGGRDEQFF
TRBV20-1,NA,TRBJ2-5,few,TGCAGTGCTAGACCAACTAGGCTCCAAGAGACCCAGTACTTC,CSARPTRLQETQYF
TRBV25-1,TRBD1,TRBJ1-5,few,TGTGCCAGCAGTGACCCTAGACAGGGGGGCTACTATAGCAATCAGCCCCAGCATTTT,CASSDPRQGGYYSNQPQHF
TRBV2,TRBD1,TRBJ2-1,few,TGTGCCAGCAGACCGGGACAGGGGGCGCAAAATGAGCAGTTCTTC,CASRPGQGAQNEQFF
TRBV7-9,TRBD1,TRBJ1-1,few,TGTGCCAGCAGCTTAGCGTTACAGGGGGCTTTCTTT,CASSLALQGAFF
TRBV7-8,NA,TRBJ2-7,few,TGTGCCAGCAGCTTCCGGTCCCTCCACGAGCAGTACTTC,CASSFRSLHEQYF
TRBV15,TRBD2,TRBJ2-1,many,TGTGCCACCAGCGGCGGACTAGCGGGGAGATCCAATAGCGAGCAGTTCTTC,CATSGGLAGRSNSEQFF
TRBV5-1,TRBD2,TRBJ2-1,many,TGCGCCAGCAGCCCCGGGACTAGCAGCACCAATGAGCAGTTCTTC,CASSPGTSSTNEQFF
TRBV19,TRBD1,TRBJ1-2,few,TGTGCCAGTAGTAGACAGGGGATCTATGGCTACACCTTC,CASSRQGIYGYTF
TRBV11-1,TRBD1,TRBJ2-3,NA,TGTGCCAGCAGCTCGAGACCCCGTGGGGGGACAGGGCCAGATACGCAGTATTTT,CASSSRPRGGTGPDTQYF
TRBV29-1,NA,TRBJ2-5,few,TGCAGCGTTGATCTTGGGCGGGGACAAGAGACCCAGTACTTC,CSVDLGRGQETQYF
TRBV20-1,NA,TRBJ1-5,NA,TGCAGTGCTAGACCGGGGGCAGGGGAGGCTCAGCCCCAGCATTTT,CSARPGAGEAQPQHF
TRBV6-1,NA,TRBJ2-3,NA,TGTGCCAGCAGTATGGGAGAGGGCACAGATACGCAGTATTTT,CASSMGEGTDTQYF
TRBV5-1,TRBD2,TRBJ2-5,NA,TGCGCCAGCAGGGCCGGTGGAAGTAGCGGGGCCCCAGAGACCCAGTACTTC,CASRAGGSSGAPETQYF
TRBV15,NA,TRBJ2-7,NA,TGTGCCACCAGCAGAGATCGTAGCGGAACCTACGAGCAGTACTTC,CATSRDRSGTYEQYF
TRBV5-6,NA,TRBJ2-1,many,TGTGCCAGCAGCTTTCCAGGAGGCTTCGCCTCCCCCTACAATGAGCAGTTCTTC,CASSFPGGFASPYNEQFF
TRBV6-1,NA,TRBJ2-5,few,TGTGCCAGCAGCATGGGGACCCAGGGGTCCCAAGAGACCCAGTACTTC,CASSMGTQGSQETQYF
TRBV4-1,NA,TRBJ2-3,NA,TGCGCCAGCAGCCAAGGGCTTCTAACCCCCACAGATACGCAGTATTTT,CASSQGLLTPTDTQYF